The rows below give T cell receptor beta chains drawn from one sample of a study of CD8+ T cells in alopecia areata. TCRdb's copy holds only in-frame clones and misses some; the assay was immunoSEQ multiplex PCR. The table lists around 210,000 clones, around 50% of them singletons, with under 5% in the top ten. The source material was CD8+ T cells sorted from blood. The receptors were sampled from a human donor in good health. Both conserved end residues are part of each CDR3. The order of the fields is D gene, V gene, clone size, J gene, CDR3 protein, CDR3 DNA. The D gene is left open where the match is weak. Expanded clones get a size class; other rows say once, few or many, or leave the size out.

>.|TRBV29-1|.|TRBJ2-2
CSVRGGTTGELFF
TGCAGCGTTAGGGGGGGTACCACCGGGGAGCTGTTTTTT
>.|TRBV2|.|TRBJ2-1
CASREDSYNEQFF
TGTGCCAGCAGGGAGGACAGTTACAATGAGCAGTTCTTC
>.|TRBV9|.|TRBJ1-2
CASSVERRTAELFYGYTF
TGTGCCAGCAGCGTAGAGAGGAGGACGGCAGAGCTATTCTATGGCTACACCTTC
>.|TRBV5-4|.|TRBJ1-2
CASSLGQYGYTF
TGTGCCAGCAGCTTGGGGCAGTATGGCTACACCTTC
>.|TRBV15|once|TRBJ1-2
CATSRDRAGDYGYTF
TGTGCCACCAGCAGAGATCGAGCAGGGGACTATGGCTACACCTTC
>TRBD1|TRBV2|.|TRBJ2-5
CASRGLTGVSYQETQYF
TGTGCCAGCAGGGGATTGACAGGGGTCTCGTACCAAGAGACCCAGTACTTC
>.|TRBV27|few|TRBJ1-6
CASTVGLYSPLHF
TGTGCCAGCACCGTCGGACTATACTCACCCCTCCACTTT
>TRBD1|TRBV29-1|.|TRBJ2-7
CSVPGQGTYEQYF
TGCAGCGTCCCGGGACAGGGGACCTACGAGCAGTACTTC
>.|TRBV29-1|.|TRBJ2-7
CSVRQDNEQYF
TGCAGCGTTAGGCAGGATAACGAGCAGTACTTC
>.|TRBV9|.|TRBJ1-2
CASSVARGKGYTF
TGTGCCAGCAGCGTAGCCAGGGGAAAAGGCTACACCTTC
>TRBD2|TRBV29-1|once|TRBJ2-3
CSVESPAGTSGVGGTQYF
TGCAGCGTTGAATCTCCCGCCGGGACTAGCGGGGTAGGAGGTACGCAGTATTTT
>.|TRBV19|.|TRBJ1-2
CASSSVTTYGYTF
TGTGCCAGTAGTTCCGTGACAACTTATGGCTACACCTTC
>.|TRBV29-1|once|TRBJ1-1
CSVGSPPPEAFF
TGCAGCGTTGGTTCGCCCCCCCCTGAAGCTTTCTTT
>TRBD1|TRBV7-9|.|TRBJ1-1
CASSYTGTGGTEAFF
TGTGCCAGCAGCTACACCGGGACAGGGGGCACTGAAGCTTTCTTT
>TRBD1|TRBV2|few|TRBJ1-1
CASSTSRGQGNTEAFF
TGTGCCAGCAGTACTTCCCGGGGACAGGGGAACACTGAAGCTTTCTTT
>.|TRBV13|once|TRBJ2-1
CASSLPPSINEQFF
TGTGCCAGCAGCTTACCCCCTTCTATCAATGAGCAGTTCTTC
>.|TRBV5-1|.|TRBJ1-2
CASSLSGGVNGYTF
TGCGCCAGCAGCTTGTCTGGTGGGGTAAATGGCTACACCTTC
>TRBD2|TRBV19|.|TRBJ2-5
CASSMRGGLETQYF
TGTGCCAGTAGTATGCGGGGGGGCCTAGAGACCCAGTACTTC
>.|TRBV25-1|.|TRBJ1-2
CASSHRESNYGYTF
TGTGCCAGCAGTCATCGGGAATCTAACTATGGCTACACCTTC
>TRBD2|TRBV13|.|TRBJ2-7
CASSLMRGMDEQYF
TGTGCCAGCAGCTTGATGCGGGGGATGGACGAGCAGTACTTC
>.|TRBV7-9|.|TRBJ1-2
CASSRTEGYTF
TGTGCCAGCAGCAGGACCGAAGGCTACACCTTC
>TRBD2|TRBV2|.|TRBJ2-5
CASSGFLAGLEETQYF
TGTGCCAGCAGCGGCTTTTTAGCGGGGTTGGAAGAGACCCAGTACTTC
>.|TRBV2|.|TRBJ2-7
CATTDSGTYEQYF
TGTGCCACCACGGACAGCGGAACCTACGAGCAGTACTTC
>.|TRBV13|.|TRBJ2-2
CASGGPGHGELFF
TGTGCCAGCGGGGGCCCCGGACACGGGGAGCTGTTTTTT
>.|TRBV2|.|TRBJ2-7
CASSDHDSYYEQYF
TGTGCCAGCAGTGACCATGACAGCTACTACGAGCAGTACTTC
>TRBD1|TRBV6-6|.|TRBJ1-5
CASNRGLRDIQPQHF
TGTGCCAGCAATAGGGGGCTAAGGGACATTCAGCCCCAGCATTTT
>.|TRBV7-9|few|TRBJ1-6
CASSPSPLHF
TGTGCCAGCAGTCCTTCACCCCTCCACTTT
>.|TRBV29-1|.|TRBJ1-1
CSGTGMNTEAFF
TGCAGCGGTACAGGCATGAACACTGAAGCTTTCTTT
>.|TRBV14|.|TRBJ1-1
CASSQDPSGLNTEAFF
TGTGCCAGCAGCCAAGACCCCTCGGGATTGAACACTGAAGCTTTCTTT
>.|TRBV25-1|few|TRBJ1-2
CASSFSGAGHGYTF
TGTGCCAGCAGTTTTTCCGGGGCAGGCCATGGCTACACCTTC
>.|TRBV6-1|many|TRBJ2-6
CASSELGTSGANVLTF
TGTGCCAGCAGTGAACTAGGGACCTCTGGGGCCAACGTCCTGACTTTC
>.|TRBV4-1|once|TRBJ1-2
CASSQGTVVDYGYTF
TGCGCCAGCAGCCAAGGGACAGTAGTTGACTATGGCTACACCTTC
>.|TRBV19|few|TRBJ1-5
CASSIGGVFQPQHF
TGTGCCAGTAGTATCGGGGGGGTTTTTCAGCCCCAGCATTTT
>TRBD1|TRBV27|.|TRBJ1-2
CASRGIDRGNYGYTF
TGTGCCAGCAGGGGGATTGACAGGGGAAACTATGGCTACACCTTC
>.|TRBV7-9|.|TRBJ1-1
CASSSRQPLEKAFF
TGTGCCAGCAGCTCCAGACAGCCTCTCGAGAAGGCTTTCTTT
>.|TRBV5-1|.|TRBJ2-3
CASSLGPLTGGGTDTQYF
TGCGCCAGCAGCTTGGGACCCCTAACAGGGGGGGGCACAGATACGCAGTATTTT
>.|TRBV6-1|.|TRBJ2-5
CASSEATDNGFQETQYF
TGTGCCAGCAGTGAAGCGACGGACAACGGATTCCAAGAGACCCAGTACTTC
>TRBD1|TRBV4-1|.|TRBJ2-7
CASSQADRTYEQYF
TGCGCCAGCAGCCAAGCGGACAGGACATACGAGCAGTACTTC
>.|TRBV27|.|TRBJ2-1
CASSYDGLNEQFF
TGTGCCAGCAGTTACGACGGGTTGAATGAGCAGTTCTTC
>.|TRBV7-9|.|TRBJ2-3
CASTRTDTQYF
TGTGCCAGCACCCGCACAGATACGCAGTATTTT
>.|TRBV29-1|.|TRBJ2-3
CSVAGGADRSDTQYF
TGCAGCGTCGCCGGTGGGGCAGACAGATCAGATACGCAGTATTTT
>TRBD1|TRBV28|few|TRBJ2-5
CASSLRTGVSETQYF
TGTGCCAGCAGTTTACGGACAGGGGTATCAGAGACCCAGTACTTC